Listed here are 26 T cell receptor beta chains from one sample, sequenced in a study of vaccination and CD4 T cells after COVID-19. Researchers used the Oncomine TCR Beta short-read assay to sequence DNA from cultured CD4+ T cells. MiXCR, run by TCRdb on the PCR reads, gives a single entry per CDR3 protein. The sample consists of 13,000 to 15,000 distinct CDR3 sequences, 50% to 75% of them appearing once. As to treatment: approximately 10-day PBMC culture with coronavirus spike peptide pools or control peptides (ViraFEST assay). For these receptors, no antigen is known. The sample consisted of CD4+ T cells from blood, cultured in vitro. The receptors originated from a human donor who had recovered from COVID-19.

The chain uses TRBV7-2 and TRBJ1-1; no clear D. CDR1 is SGHTA, CDR2 FQGNSA, per germline. V was trimmed by 4 bases and J by 1 base, leaving 7 bases between them. This CDR3 comprises 13 residues. The CDR3 loop is CASSSRSNTEAFF. In DNA form, the CDR3 reads TGTGCCAGCAGCTCTAGATCGAACACTGAAGCTTTCTTT.

As for this clonotype: A far larger clone is one nucleotide away, so this likely arose from a read error. The chain couples TRBV2 to TRBJ1-2, with no clear D. Germline CDR1 SNHLY, CDR2 FYNNEI. This CDR3 has 13 residues. Between the trimmed V and J ends, which lost 1 base and 0 bases, there was a span of 3 bases. CDR3 nucleotides: TGTGCCAGCAGTGAAGGAGCTAACTATGGCTACACCTTC. It encodes CASSEGANYGYTF. The full variable domain, with the rest looked up from reference TRBV2 and TRBJ1-2, is EPEVTQTPSHQVTQMGQEVILRCVPISNHLYFYWYRQILGQKVEFLVSFYNNEISEKSEIFDDQFSVERPDGSNFTLKIRSTKLEDSAMYFCASSEGANYGYTFGSGTRLTVV.

The rearrangement joins TRBV12-3 or TRBV12-4 to TRBJ1-2; no firm D call. The CDR3 is 13 amino acids. The V and J ends lost 5 bases and 7 bases respectively, with 14 bases between them. CDR3 bases: TGTGCCAGCAGTCCAGTACGCGCGAGTGGCTACACCTTC. This codes for CASSPVRASGYTF.

This chain joins TRBV7-9 and TRBJ2-2; 13 bases agree with TRBD2. Germline lookup yields CDR1 SEHNR and CDR2 FQNEAQ (reference sequence). This CDR3 region has 16 residues. V shed 5 bases, J shed 3 bases, and the junction held 3 bases outside the gene matches. CDR3 protein: CASSTSGRGDTGELFF. CDR3 DNA sequence: TGTGCCAGCAGCACTAGCGGGAGGGGAGACACCGGGGAGCTGTTTTTT.

The chain links TRBV7-2 to TRBJ1-2, with 7 bases that match TRBD1. The CDR3 covers 15 residues. CDR1 is SGHTA and CDR2 is FQGNSA in the germline V gene. The V segment lost 5 bases and the J segment 0 bases; nucleotides outside the gene matches: 6. The CDR3: CASSPQTGPNYGYTF. CDR3 DNA sequence: TGTGCCAGCAGCCCACAGACAGGGCCTAACTATGGCTACACCTTC.

This clonotype came up once. The CDR3: CASREAGESYNEQFF. The CDR3 bases are TGTGCCAGTAGAGAAGCGGGAGAGAGCTACAATGAGCAGTTCTTC. The rearrangement joins TRBV19 to TRBJ2-1, with 8 bases identical to TRBD2. The germline CDR1 and CDR2 sequences are LNHDA and SQIVND (reference sequence). This CDR3 is built from 15 residues. With 6 bases clipped from V and 3 bases from J, the junction kept 7 bases outside the gene matches.

The chain combines TRBV27 with TRBJ2-5, with 11 nucleotides matching TRBD2. CDR1 and CDR2 (germline): MNHEY, SMNVEV (reference sequence). The CDR3 spans 14 residues. The ends lost 6 bases at V and 4 bases at J; junction bases unmatched: 4. CDR3: CASRTSGSTETQYF. The CDR3 DNA reads TGTGCCAGCAGAACTAGCGGGAGTACAGAGACCCAGTACTTC.

The chain is built from TRBV20-1 and TRBJ2-1; TRBD1 matches 9 bases. The CDR3 is 17 amino acids. The J segment lost 2 bases and the V segment lost 2 bases, leaving 10 bases of the junction unmatched. Germline V CDR1 and CDR2: DFQATT, SNEGSKA (reference sequence). The CDR3 DNA reads as TGCAGTGCTAGACCCATTGGGACAGGGCAGGCCTACAATGAGCAGTTCTTC. Its protein is CSARPIGTGQAYNEQFF.

J is TRBJ1-6 and V is TRBV6-1; D remains ambiguous. The CDR3 covers 16 residues. The germline V and J ends were trimmed by 4 bases and 5 bases, with 15 bases remaining between them. Germline V gene sequence: CDR1 MNHNS, CDR2 SASEGT. CDR3 coding DNA: TGTGCCAGCAGTGGCACTACCGGGAGCAATAATTCACCCCTCCACTTT. Amino acid sequence: CASSGTTGSNNSPLHF.

V gene TRBV20-1 combines with J gene TRBJ2-3, with D possibly TRBD2 on 6 matching bases. Trimming shortened V by 6 bases and J by 3 bases, and 16 bases separated the two germline ends. There are 14 residues in the CDR3. CDR1 and CDR2 (germline): DFQATT, SNEGSKA (reference sequence). CDR3 DNA: TGCAGTGCCAGCGGGCTAGCTGGGACAGATACGCAGTATTTT. It translates to CSASGLAGTDTQYF.

This chain links TRBV6-1 with TRBJ1-1, with D hard to call. Trimming pared 7 bases from V and 3 bases from J, leaving 12 bases between. The CDR3 spans 13 residues. In germline, CDR1 is MNHNS, CDR2 SASEGT. CDR3 loop: CASTHLGYTEAFF. In nucleotides, the CDR3 is TGTGCCAGCACCCACTTGGGGTACACTGAAGCTTTCTTT.

The J gene is TRBJ2-2, the V gene TRBV6-1; D might be TRBD2 (6 bases). From germline, CDR1 is MNHNS and CDR2 SASEGT. The CDR3 runs 11 residues. V dropped 8 bases and J dropped 7 bases, with 8 bases sitting between them. CDR3 region: CASGGVGELFF. The CDR3 DNA follows: TGTGCCAGCGGAGGGGTCGGGGAGCTGTTTTTT.

This CDR3 reads CSVEEGQGSTDTQYF. The CDR3 bases are TGCAGCGTTGAAGAAGGACAGGGGAGCACAGATACGCAGTATTTT. The rearrangement joins TRBV29-1 to TRBJ2-3, with 9 bases that match TRBD1. Germline assignment: CDR1 SQVTM and CDR2 ANQGSEA. V gave up 0 bases and J gave up 0 bases; unmatched junction bases: 1. The CDR3 loop spans 15 amino acids.

The gene calls are TRBV4-1 and TRBJ2-5; D ambiguous. Trimming left V 0 bases short and J 4 bases short, with 6 bases between. Germline CDR1 is MGHRA and CDR2 is YSYEKL. The CDR3 is 13 amino acids. This CDR3 is CASSQDMGETQYF. CDR3 coding DNA: TGCGCCAGCAGCCAAGATATGGGAGAGACCCAGTACTTC.

This rearrangement joins TRBV7-9 to TRBJ2-3, with a weak D call TRBD2 (7 bases). The V end lost 1 base, the J end lost 1 base, and 18 bases lay between the germline ends. The germline V gene encodes CDR1 SEHNR and CDR2 FQNEAQ (reference sequence). The CDR3 consists of 18 residues. Here the CDR3 DNA reads TGTGCCAGCAGCTTAGGGGGGCTCGGCGGGAGTCGCACAGATACGCAGTATTTT. Protein sequence: CASSLGGLGGSRTDTQYF. Drawing the rest from reference TRBV7-9 and TRBJ2-3, the complete variable domain is DTGVSQNPRHKITKRGQNVTFRCDPISEHNRLYWYRQTLGQGPEFLTYFQNEAQLEKSRLLSDRFSAERPKGSFSTLEIQRTEQGDSAMYLCASSLGGLGGSRTDTQYFGPGTRLTVL.

This chain joins TRBV6-1 and TRBJ2-2, with 10 bases matching TRBD1. Germline assignment: CDR1 MNHNS and CDR2 SASEGT. The CDR3 covers 15 residues. J was trimmed by 2 bases and V by 7 bases; bases with no gene match: 4. Here the CDR3 DNA reads TGTGCCAGCATCCGGACAGGGGGAAACACCGGGGAGCTGTTTTTT. Translated: CASIRTGGNTGELFF.

The V gene is TRBV7-9, the J gene TRBJ1-3, with D perhaps TRBD1 (6 bases). Germline V gives CDR1 SEHNR, CDR2 FQNEAQ (reference sequence). V lost 4 bases, J lost 2 bases, and 12 bases lay in between. The CDR3 contains 15 residues. The CDR3 DNA reads TGTGCCAGCAGCTCCTATGGACAGCCTGGAAACACCATATATTTT. Protein sequence: CASSSYGQPGNTIYF. Full variable domain (outside the CDR3, taken from reference TRBV7-9 and TRBJ1-3): DTGVSQNPRHKITKRGQNVTFRCDPISEHNRLYWYRQTLGQGPEFLTYFQNEAQLEKSRLLSDRFSAERPKGSFSTLEIQRTEQGDSAMYLCASSSYGQPGNTIYFGEGSWLTVV.

The chain employs TRBV7-8 and TRBJ1-3, with 7 bases lining up with TRBD1. The CDR3 runs 14 residues. J lost 4 bases, V lost 1 base, and 1 base had no gene match. Germline V gene lookup returns CDR1 SGHVS and CDR2 FQNEAQ. The CDR3 DNA reads as TGTGCCAGCAGCTTAGACAGGGGCGGAAACACCATATATTTT. This translates into CASSLDRGGNTIYF. The full variable domain, its missing parts supplied by reference TRBV7-8 and TRBJ1-3, is GAGVSQSPRYKVAKRGQDVALRCDPISGHVSLFWYQQALGQGPEFLTYFQNEAQLDKSGLPSDRFFAERPEGSVSTLKIQRTQQEDSAVYLCASSLDRGGNTIYFGEGSWLTVV.

This clonotype came up once. The genes are TRBV6-1 and TRBJ1-1; TRBD1 agrees at 10 bases. Germline trimming cut 7 bases from V and 4 bases from J; bases unmatched to any gene: 6. Germline loops: CDR1 MNHNS, CDR2 SASEGT. The CDR3 loop spans 14 amino acids. This CDR3 is CASIRQGASTEAFF. The DNA for the CDR3 is TGTGCCAGCATTAGACAGGGGGCGAGCACTGAAGCTTTCTTT.

The V and J genes are TRBV27 and TRBJ1-2, with TRBD1 matching 10 bases. Germline CDR1 is MNHEY and CDR2 is SMNVEV (reference sequence). The length of the CDR3 is 15 residues. V was pared by 6 bases and J by 3 bases, with 7 bases of the junction left unmatched. CDR3: CASRPGDRGDYGYTF. The CDR3 DNA sequence: TGTGCCAGCAGGCCCGGGGACAGGGGTGACTATGGCTACACCTTC.

The chain uses TRBV7-9 and TRBJ1-3; D is unresolved. V dropped 7 bases and J dropped 2 bases, with 12 bases sitting between them. Germline-derived CDR1 and CDR2 are SEHNR and FQNEAQ (reference sequence). The length of the CDR3 is 14 residues. The CDR3 nucleotides are TGTGCCAGCACCATAGAGCCTACTGGAAACACCATATATTTT. This codes for CASTIEPTGNTIYF.

The chain couples TRBV6-1 to TRBJ1-5; D gene ambiguous. Germline assignment: CDR1 MNHNS and CDR2 SASEGT. V was shortened by 6 bases and J by 7 bases, with 10 bases between the two germline ends. The CDR3 has 12 residues. DNA for the CDR3: TGTGCCAGCAGCCCTACGGTCCAGCCCCAGCATTTT. It codes for CASSPTVQPQHF.

The chain carries TRBV27 and TRBJ2-2; TRBD2 matches 10 bases. J lost 8 bases, V lost 5 bases, and 8 bases had no gene match. The CDR3 covers 15 residues. Germline CDR1 and CDR2: MNHEY and SMNVEV (reference sequence). The CDR3: CASSPGLAFQGELFF. For the CDR3, the DNA is TGTGCCAGCAGTCCGGGACTAGCGTTCCAGGGGGAGCTGTTTTTT.

This clonotype has only a few counts. The chain recombines TRBV27 with TRBJ1-5, with D perhaps TRBD1 (5 bases). In germline, CDR1 is MNHEY, CDR2 SMNVEV (reference sequence). The length of the CDR3 is 15 residues. V was pared by 6 bases and J by 3 bases, with 15 bases between. The CDR3 loop is CASSSRAPNNQPQHF. CDR3 DNA: TGTGCCAGCAGCTCCAGGGCCCCGAACAATCAGCCCCAGCATTTT.

Only a few counts were recorded for this clonotype. The rearrangement joins TRBV11-3 to TRBJ2-5, with a weak D call TRBD2 (5 bases). Deletions cut 7 bases from V and 1 base from J, with 16 bases between. The CDR3 consists of 15 residues. The germline V gene has CDR1 SGHNT and CDR2 YENEEA. In DNA, the CDR3 is TGTGCCAGCAACCGTGGGGATAGCGCCCAAGAGACCCAGTACTTC. It encodes CASNRGDSAQETQYF.

V gene TRBV6-1 combines with J gene TRBJ2-3; 10 nucleotides agree with TRBD2. With V trimmed by 6 bases and J by 4 bases, 10 bases remained unmatched. CDR1 is MNHNS and CDR2 is SASEGT in the germline V gene. The CDR3 runs to 16 residues. CDR3 in amino acids: CASRESGRAIADTQYF. CDR3 DNA sequence: TGTGCCAGCAGAGAGAGCGGGAGGGCCATCGCAGATACGCAGTATTTT.